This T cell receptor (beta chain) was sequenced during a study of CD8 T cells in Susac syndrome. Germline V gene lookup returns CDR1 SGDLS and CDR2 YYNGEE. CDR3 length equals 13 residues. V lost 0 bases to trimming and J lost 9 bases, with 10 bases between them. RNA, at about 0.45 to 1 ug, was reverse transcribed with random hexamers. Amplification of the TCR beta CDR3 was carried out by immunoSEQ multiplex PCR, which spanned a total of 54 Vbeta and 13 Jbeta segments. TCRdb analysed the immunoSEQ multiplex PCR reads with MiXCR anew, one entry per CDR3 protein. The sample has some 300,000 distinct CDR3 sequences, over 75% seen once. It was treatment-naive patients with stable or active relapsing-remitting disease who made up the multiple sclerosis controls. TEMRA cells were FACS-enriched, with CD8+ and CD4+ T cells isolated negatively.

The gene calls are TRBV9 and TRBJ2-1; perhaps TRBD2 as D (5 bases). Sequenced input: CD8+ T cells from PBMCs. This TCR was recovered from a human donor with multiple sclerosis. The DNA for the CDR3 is TGTGCCAGCAGCGTAGTCGGGGTCGGTGAGCAGTTCTTC. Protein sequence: CASSVVGVGEQFF.